This TCR beta chain was captured in a study of CD8 T cells in Susac syndrome (dated by TCRdb to between 2018 and 2021). Turning to the overall study: Whether CD8+ T cell activation and differentiation in Susac syndrome was antigen driven was tested using repertoire sequencing. The clonality of the CD8+ T cell repertoire was compared across 11 to 12 healthy donors, around 14 Susac syndrome patients and under 18 multiple sclerosis patients.

For this clonotype: Its antigen is currently not known. Per-base qualities were not stored, and no clone one base away is much larger.

RNA was extracted using the RNeasy kit, and about 0.45 to 1 ug of the RNA was reverse transcribed with random hexamers. The immunoSEQ multiplex PCR assay, covering 54 Vbeta and 13 Jbeta segments, was used to amplify TCR beta CDR3 regions. Bias from PCR amplification was corrected by using a synthetic template baseline for primer optimization and for computational correction. As for the original processing: Reads were assigned to V, D and J genes according to IMGT and analyzed in immunoSEQ Analyzer, with only productive sequences retained. Clonality was calculated as one minus the Shannon entropy normalized by log2 of the number of productive unique sequences. For each patient and control, public and private clones were evaluated within the 100 most prevalent clones. A clone was defined as Susac-specific if it was absent from the healthy and MS cohorts, from 950 to 1,300 published viral clones and from other ImmuneACCESS disease sequences. TCRdb ran its own pipeline on the public reads, namely fastp trimming at Q25 and MiXCR clone calling, and kept in-frame beta chains. Each record represents a unique CDR3 protein, reported with the most common genes and DNA among its rows. What appears here as the V and J calls and clone size reflects TCRdb's work, not the paper's. A total of 100,000 to 150,000 distinct CDR3 sequences appear in this sample, about 92% of them only once. The ten largest clonotypes hold 0.25% to 0.35% of the sample.

Peripheral blood CD8+ and CD4+ T cells from healthy donors, Susac syndrome patients and multiple sclerosis patients were profiled by high-throughput TCR beta sequencing. Treatment-naive patients with stable or active relapsing-remitting disease fulfilling revised McDonald criteria were used as multiple sclerosis controls. Bulk CD8+ and CD4+ T cells were purified by magnetic negative isolation, while CD8+ TEMRA cells were enriched using FACS. Blood was collected in EDTA tubes and processed within 24 hours, with PBMCs isolated through density gradient centrifugation. PBMCs intended for TCR sequencing were cryopreserved in liquid nitrogen and were subsequently thawed in a 37 degrees C water bath. Purity of sorted or isolated CD4+, CD8+ and CD8+ TEMRA cells was at least 90%. The CDR3 spans 17 residues, from the cysteine through the phenylalanine. Just CDR3 DNA is preserved here, 51 bases in frame from base 1. Trimmed from V: 0 bases; trimmed from J: 0 bases; junction bases lacking a gene match: 6. From a lookup of the germline V gene, CDR1 and CDR2 are SGDLS and YYNGEE.

General findings and caveats noted by the study authors: The number of individuals in the TCR sequencing and HLA analysis was acknowledged as relatively small.

The receptor comes from a human donor with multiple sclerosis. Sequenced input: CD8+ T cells from PBMCs. This chain is built from TRBV9 and TRBJ2-3, with 8 middle bases fitting TRBD2. The base sequence is TGTGCCAGCAGCGTAGAGTGGGCTAGCGGGAGCACAGATACGCAGTATTTT. Translated, it gives CASSVEWASGSTDTQYF.